Shown below are 17 T cell receptor beta chains from a single sample sequenced in a study of glioma-infiltrating T cells. Amplification of TCR alpha and beta CDR3 regions from RNA used iRepertoire nested multiplex PCR. Each CDR3 protein is one row after TCRdb ran MiXCR on the multiplex PCR reads. The sample includes about 130,000 distinct CDR3 sequences, 20% to 25% of them seen just once. Sequenced input: glioma tissue, nonneoplastic brain tissue, or PBMCs (not recorded which). The origin of the receptors is a human donor with low-grade glioma or glioblastoma, undergoing nonglioma brain surgery, or in good health (not recorded which).

Many counts were recorded for this clonotype. This chain's CDR3 is CASSLELAGAYNEQFF. The CDR3 nucleotides are TGTGCCAGCAGCTTAGAGCTAGCGGGGGCTTACAATGAGCAGTTCTTC. This chain uses TRBV7-9 with TRBJ2-1; 10 bases line up with TRBD2. The CDR3 consists of 16 residues. The germline V gene encodes CDR1 SEHNR and CDR2 FQNEAQ (reference sequence). With 1 base clipped from V and 4 bases from J, the junction kept 4 bases outside the gene matches.

V gene TRBV19 combines with J gene TRBJ1-2; D is possibly TRBD1 (5 bases). This CDR3 has 14 amino acids. The germline V gene encodes CDR1 LNHDA and CDR2 SQIVND (reference sequence). V lost 2 bases and J lost 5, with 12 bases in between. This chain's CDR3 is CASSIPQGGYGYTF. Written as DNA, the CDR3 is TGTGCCAGTAGTATACCCCAGGGTGGTTATGGCTACACCTTC. Drawing the rest from reference TRBV19 and TRBJ1-2, the complete variable domain is DGGITQSPKYLFRKEGQNVTLSCEQNLNHDAMYWYRQDPGQGLRLIYYSQIVNDFQKGDIAEGYSVSREKKESFPLTVTSAQKNPTAFYLCASSIPQGGYGYTFGSGTRLTVV.

This clonotype was found many times. This chain uses TRBV6-2 or TRBV6-3 with TRBJ2-7; tentative D call: TRBD2 (5 bases). This CDR3 is 16 amino acids long. Trimming took 4 bases from V and 0 from J, leaving 16 bases between them. Per the germline V gene, CDR1 is MNHEY and CDR2 is SVGEGT. The CDR3 here is CASSSIGDYPSYEQYF. DNA of the CDR3: TGTGCCAGCAGTTCTATTGGCGACTACCCCTCCTACGAGCAGTACTTC.

In its sample, this clonotype was seen many times. The chain carries TRBV7-6 and TRBJ1-1; the D gene is possibly TRBD1 (6 bases). This CDR3 region has 14 residues. Germline CDR1 and CDR2: SGHVS and FNYEAQ. V lost 1 base and J 2 bases, leaving 8 bases between the germline ends. CDR3 sequence reads: CASSLEGTNTEAFF. Here the CDR3 DNA reads TGTGCCAGCAGCTTAGAAGGGACAAACACTGAAGCTTTCTTT.

The sample holds a few counts of this clonotype. V usage is TRBV10-3 and J usage is TRBJ1-2, with D unclear. The V gene lost 6 bases and the J gene lost 6 bases, with 11 bases spanning the gap. Germline V lookup: CDR1 ENHRY, CDR2 SYGVKD. The CDR3 is made up of 12 amino acids. CDR3: CAIRGIRDGYTF. The DNA for the CDR3 is TGTGCCATCAGGGGGATTCGGGATGGCTACACCTTC.

This clonotype showed up many times. The CDR3 region is CASKDSLNTEAFF. As DNA, the CDR3 is TGTGCCAGTAAGGACAGTTTGAACACTGAAGCTTTCTTT. The rearrangement uses TRBV19 and TRBJ1-1; D may be TRBD1 (6 bases). Trimming removed 7 bases from V and 0 bases from J, with 9 bases in between. Germline CDR1 is LNHDA and CDR2 is SQIVND (reference sequence). The CDR3 is 13 amino acids.

Worth noting for this clonotype: Just one base apart from a much larger clone, this may be a read error. The gene calls are TRBV25-1 and TRBJ2-7; D is unclear. Germline V gene sequence: CDR1 MGHDK, CDR2 SYGVNS. This CDR3 is built from 14 residues. The CDR3 DNA sequence: TGTGCCAGCAGTTACTCGGGCCTAAGACACGAGGAGTACTTC. Translating it yields CASSYSGLRHEEYF.

This clonotype was seen at least ten times. J is TRBJ2-1 and V is TRBV28, with D unresolved. Trimming shortened V by 8 bases and J by 7 bases, and 21 bases separated the two germline ends. The CDR3 is 15 residues long. In germline, CDR1 is MDHEN, CDR2 SYDVKM. CDR3 DNA: TGTGCCAGCGGGCCGTACCGGACGAATCGGAATGAGCAGTTCTTC. It is translated as CASGPYRTNRNEQFF. Using reference TRBV28 and TRBJ2-1 for the parts outside the CDR3, the full variable domain is DVKVTQSSRYLVKRTGEKVFLECVQDMDHENMFWYRQDPGLGLRLIYFSYDVKMKEKGDIPEGYSVSREKKERFSLILESASTNQTSMYLCASGPYRTNRNEQFFGPGTRLTVL.

As to this clonotype: This clone may be a read error of a much larger clone one base away. The V and J genes are TRBV28 and TRBJ1-4, with TRBD1 identical over 7 bases. Per the germline V gene, CDR1 is MDHEN and CDR2 is SYDVKM. This CDR3 is 16 amino acids long. Trimming removed 6 bases from V and 8 bases from J; junction bases left unmatched: 15. Here the CDR3 DNA reads TGTGCCAGCAGCCCTACTCTGGCAGGGGGTAGGGAAAAACTGTTTTTT. Amino acid sequence: CASSPTLAGGREKLFF.

This clonotype was counted many times. The chain has TRBV20-1 and TRBJ1-3; maybe TRBD1 (5 bases). The CDR3 consists of 15 residues. Trimming took off 4 bases at V and 0 bases at J, with 13 bases between the two ends. Germline V gene data show CDR1 as DFQATT and CDR2 as SNEGSKA (reference sequence). The CDR3 reads CSAMIAGSSGNTIYF. CDR3 DNA sequence: TGCAGTGCTATGATCGCAGGGAGCTCTGGAAACACCATATATTTT.

This clonotype has ten or more counts. V and J are TRBV19 and TRBJ1-5, with D tentatively TRBD1 (6 bases). The CDR3 extends over 16 amino acids. V was pared by 0 bases and J by 1 base, with 10 bases between. In germline, CDR1 is LNHDA, CDR2 SQIVND (reference sequence). CDR3 sequence: CASSIEHRASNQPQHF. CDR3 bases: TGTGCCAGTAGTATAGAGCACAGGGCCAGCAATCAGCCCCAGCATTTT.

This clonotype was found once. A read error may produce the germline difference seen at one junction end. This rearrangement joins TRBV4-2 to TRBJ2-7; D gene unclear. The germline CDR1 and CDR2 sequences are LGHNA and YNFKEQ. CDR3 length: 14 residues. The CDR3 here is CASRQDSESSEQYF. In DNA, the CDR3 is TGTGCCAGCCGCCAAGATTCGGAATCTAGCGAGCAGTACTTC.

The CDR3 is CASSLEASGYTF. The CDR3 DNA sequence: TGTGCCAGCAGCTTAGAAGCGAGCGGCTACACCTTC. V is TRBV7-9 and J is TRBJ1-2; no clear D. Germline V CDR1 and CDR2: SEHNR, FQNEAQ (reference sequence). The CDR3 runs to 12 residues. V lost 1 base, J lost 8 bases, and 8 bases lay in between.

This clonotype was found a few times. The genes are TRBV12-3 or TRBV12-4 and TRBJ1-5, with D maybe TRBD1 (5 bases). The CDR3 is 14 amino acids. The V gene lost 3 bases and the J gene lost 6 bases, with 12 bases spanning the gap. DNA for the CDR3: TGTGCCAGCAGTTTTCAGGGAATAGGTCAGCCCCAGCATTTT. It specifies CASSFQGIGQPQHF.

This clonotype was seen many times. The genes are TRBV6-1 and TRBJ2-3; D gene unclear. Germline CDR1 and CDR2: MNHNS and SASEGT. V was pared by 3 bases and J by 0 bases, with 13 bases between. CDR3 size: 16 residues. The DNA for the CDR3 is TGTGCCAGCAGTGAGGCGAGCCCCGCTAGCACAGATACGCAGTATTTT. Translated, it gives CASSEASPASTDTQYF.

In its sample, this clonotype was seen a few times. The V and J genes are TRBV12-3 or TRBV12-4 and TRBJ2-1, with D possibly called TRBD1 or TRBD2 (5 bases each). V lost 6 bases to trimming and J lost 6 bases, with 12 bases between them. CDR3 size: 13 residues. The CDR3 reads CASRWDPSNEQFF. CDR3 nucleotide sequence: TGTGCCAGCAGATGGGACCCTAGCAATGAGCAGTTCTTC.

This clonotype was observed at least ten times. This sequence joins TRBV6-1 and TRBJ2-5, with TRBD2 identical over 13 bases. V lost 6 bases, J lost 0 bases, and 1 base stayed unmatched. The length of the CDR3 is 15 residues. The germline gives CDR1 MNHNS, CDR2 SASEGT. In DNA form, the CDR3 reads TGTGCCAGCAGAGGGACTAGCGGGAACCAAGAGACCCAGTACTTC. Its protein is CASRGTSGNQETQYF.